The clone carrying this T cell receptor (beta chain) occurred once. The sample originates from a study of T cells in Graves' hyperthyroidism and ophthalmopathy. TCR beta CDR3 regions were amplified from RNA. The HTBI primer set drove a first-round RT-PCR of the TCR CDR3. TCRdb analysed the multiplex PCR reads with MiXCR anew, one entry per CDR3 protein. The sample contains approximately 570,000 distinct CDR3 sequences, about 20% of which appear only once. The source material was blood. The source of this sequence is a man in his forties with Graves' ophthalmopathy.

In DNA, the CDR3 is TGTGCCAGCAGCCAAGATCAAGGGACGAACACTGAAGCTTTCTTT. This encodes CASSQDQGTNTEAFF. The chain couples TRBV4-2 to TRBJ1-1; D might be TRBD1 (5 bases). Germline lookup yields CDR1 LGHNA and CDR2 YNFKEQ. The CDR3 is 15 residues long. V lost 0 bases to trimming and J lost 1 base, with 9 bases between them.